These T cell receptor beta chains were read from a single sample in a study of T cells after yellow fever vaccination. TCRdb independently ran MiXCR on the 5' RACE reads; one entry per CDR3 protein. The table has 250,000 to 350,000 distinct CDR3 sequences, 6.8% seen once. Here the sequenced sample was PBMCs, taken approximately 47 days after the first yellow fever vaccination. Every receptor here comes from a young man who received the YFV17D yellow fever vaccine. The CDR3 runs from the conserved cysteine through the conserved F or W. D genes are given only for firm matches. Part of the rows lack a size; the others show once, few, many or a class for expanded clones.

>few|TRBV20-1|TRBD2|TRBJ2-3
CSASRLAGGTDTQYF
>once|TRBV4-1|NA|TRBJ2-2
CDSSQVRGPISANTGELFF
>few|TRBV6-2/TRBV6-3|TRBD2|TRBJ2-5
CASSPLGTSFGTQYF
>NA|TRBV6-2/TRBV6-3|TRBD1|TRBJ1-6
CASRGQGASPLHF
>NA|TRBV7-2|TRBD2|TRBJ2-5
CASSLGAYERGVGTQYF
>many|TRBV5-1|NA|TRBJ1-6
CASSPQQAMNNSPLHF
>many|TRBV7-8|NA|TRBJ2-1
CASSHILQGSYNEQFF
>few|TRBV6-5|NA|TRBJ1-2
CASSYSPVNYGYTF
>NA|TRBV21-1|NA|TRBJ2-5
CASSRAQGNQETQYF
>many|TRBV6-1|NA|TRBJ1-6
CASRHRPGLPNSPLHF
>many|TRBV5-5|NA|TRBJ1-1
CASRLGADFGTEAFF
>NA|TRBV7-9|NA|TRBJ1-5
CASSFGEGNQPQHF
>few|TRBV4-1|NA|TRBJ1-1
CASSPSPLNTEAFF
>few|TRBV14|NA|TRBJ1-6
CASRDGWSPALHF
>many|TRBV5-1|NA|TRBJ2-1
CASSLGGRYNEQFF
>NA|TRBV18|NA|TRBJ1-1
CASSPVEVNTEAFF
>few|TRBV28|TRBD1|TRBJ2-5
CASSFLGQGQETQYF
>few|TRBV7-9|NA|TRBJ2-2
CASSSATSGANTGELFF
>many|TRBV6-2/TRBV6-3|TRBD2|TRBJ2-3
CASSATGLVPDTQYF
>many|TRBV7-9|NA|TRBJ2-3
CASSRGGRDTQYF
>NA|TRBV7-9|NA|TRBJ2-5
CASSLDPGETQYF
>few|TRBV10-2|NA|TRBJ2-5
CASSENRFQETQYF
>NA|TRBV5-5|TRBD2|TRBJ2-3
CASSFLAGGLVDTQYF
>few|TRBV5-1|NA|TRBJ2-2
CASSLRGRTGELFF
>NA|TRBV20-1|NA|TRBJ1-6
CSALDRSSYNSPLHF
>NA|TRBV4-3|TRBD2|TRBJ2-1
CASSLYASGSSSYNEQFF
>NA|TRBV5-6|NA|TRBJ1-5
CASSLGAAGSNQPQHF
>NA|TRBV4-1|TRBD2|TRBJ2-7
CASRPTSGGSYEQYF
>NA|TRBV6-2/TRBV6-3|NA|TRBJ2-5
CASSGAQTQYF
>NA|TRBV20-1|NA|TRBJ2-5
CSAGVVEETQYF
>NA|TRBV5-1|NA|TRBJ2-7
CASSWGLEPYEQYF
>NA|TRBV3-1|NA|TRBJ2-3
CASCQQVPSTDTQYF
>many|TRBV11-1|TRBD2|TRBJ2-6
CASSQSGASSGANVLTF
>NA|TRBV5-1|NA|TRBJ1-1
CASSPQGTEAFF
>few|TRBV5-1|NA|TRBJ1-1
CASSPAGSETEAFF
>NA|TRBV9|NA|TRBJ1-2
CASSALQSTVYGYTF
>few|TRBV5-1|NA|TRBJ2-6
CASSSDLGGANVLTF
>few|TRBV4-2|NA|TRBJ2-5
CASSLASGPGTQYF
>few|TRBV5-4|NA|TRBJ2-1
CASTSAGNDNEQFF
>few|TRBV5-5|NA|TRBJ1-1
CASSLQGAVTEAFF
>NA|TRBV4-3|TRBD1|TRBJ2-3
CASSQGSGRGSTDTQYF
>many|TRBV5-1|TRBD1|TRBJ1-1
CASSRGQAPEAFF
>NA|TRBV12-3/TRBV12-4|TRBD1|TRBJ1-1
CASSLQGAGNTEAFF
>NA|TRBV23-1|NA|TRBJ2-5
CASSPKPQETQYF
>many|TRBV10-3|TRBD1|TRBJ1-2
CAISERDSDYGYTF
>many|TRBV9|NA|TRBJ2-5
CASSVALGETQYF
>few|TRBV12-3/TRBV12-4|NA|TRBJ2-5
CASSLGSHQETQYF
>NA|TRBV7-9|NA|TRBJ1-1
CASSKTGRDEAFF
>few|TRBV18|NA|TRBJ2-1
CASSPLGSRSYNEQFF
>few|TRBV29-1|TRBD1|TRBJ2-5
CSVGQGDQETQYF
>NA|TRBV5-1|TRBD2|TRBJ2-1
CASSAAGTSGYNEQFF
>NA|TRBV5-1|TRBD1|TRBJ2-2
CASRPQGGNTGELFF
>few|TRBV5-1|NA|TRBJ2-3
CASSLGIWNADTQYF